This T cell receptor (beta chain) was found in a study of tumor and adjacent non-tumor tissue in lung cancer. Whole-study context: Aged about 31 to 80 years, patients included under 13 men and a few women with stage I to III disease.

A word on this clonotype: Its target is unknown. A junction boundary mismatches the germline segment, possibly from a read error.

No cell sorting was done before RNA was extracted from the tissue. Findings and limits, study-wide: Higher tumor TCR diversity was associated with shorter survival.

TCRbeta libraries were built with three rounds of nested PCR, modified from ARM-PCR. TCRdb redid the calling of the multiplex PCR reads with MiXCR, one entry per CDR3 protein. This sample has tens of thousands of distinct CDR3 sequences; roughly 80% occur once, and the top ten carry over 9.5%. Germline-derived CDR1 and CDR2 are SGHAT and FQNNGV. The CDR3 totals 13 residues. The specimen was lung tumor tissue. This TCR was sampled from a woman aged 45-65 years with non-small cell lung cancer. This chain joins TRBV11-2 and TRBJ2-1; unclear D gene. In DNA form, the CDR3 reads TGTGCCAGCAGCTCGACTGTCTGCAATGGGCAGTTTTTC. Its protein product is CASSSTVCNGQFF.